This T cell receptor beta chain originates from a study of shared clonotypes between healthy human individuals (dated by TCRdb to about 2020). Broadly, across the study: The cohort comprised a couple of women and a few men aged 18 to 49 years. For each donor, CD4 naive and CD4 memory were each given three plates, CD8 naive was given two plates, and CD8 memory was given one plate. The study deeply sequenced blood TCR repertoires of five healthy adults to estimate repertoire size and the extent of clonotype sharing between individuals. To increase sequencing depth and limit assay-specific biases, different laboratories used diverse techniques to prepare libraries and sequence TCR repertoires. Per donor, leukapheresis produced somewhere between about 0.85 and 8.9 billion PBMCs.

CD8 naive samples consisted of CD45RO-negative cells that were positively selected for CCR7, yielding a CD45RA+CCR7+ population without TemRA cells. Healthy HIV-negative adults with no recently reported acute infections or vaccinations were included as donors. Only Caucasian adults living in Nashville, Tennessee, USA were represented among the donors. Blood was collected by leukapheresis, and PBMCs were isolated by Ficoll-Histopaque density gradient centrifugation and then cryopreserved in liquid nitrogen vapor phase. Analytical flow cytometry was used to check the purity and quantity of every magnetically sorted T cell population. From each sorted fraction, genomic DNA was isolated and quantified by UV absorbance on a Nanodrop 2000c. Using the deep immunoSEQ assay, TCR CDR3 regions were amplified from genomic DNA by multiplex PCR. Extracted genomic DNA from each cell subset was distributed evenly across all wells of several immunoSEQ 96-well plates, and each plate was treated as a replicate. For sorted subsets, each replicate PCR was loaded with around 220 ng genomic DNA, equivalent to 25,000 to 35,000 T cell genomes. Purified libraries were quantified with a Qubit 3.0 fluorometer, sized on a Bioanalyzer 2100, and re-quantified with the KAPA Library Quantification kit. Every immunoSEQ 96-well plate was sequenced on a separate single-read 150-cycle Illumina NextSeq 550 flow cell. The published analysis was carried out like this. Because only junctional sequences without quality scores were contained in the immunoSEQ output, filtering matching that applied to full-length reads could not be performed. Sequences were annotated with PyIR, a Python wrapper for IgBLAST v1.9, using IMGT germline references to assign V/J genes and CDR3. Reads were removed for weak V/J assignments (E-value above 1e-6), missing CDR3, stop codons, out-of-frame junctions, or ambiguous translated residues. V3J clonotypes were defined as sequences sharing the same inferred V gene, J gene, and CDR3 amino acid sequence. To compute the percentage overlap between repertoires, the number of shared unique clonotypes was divided by the size of the smaller repertoire. RTK rarefaction, the Chao1 estimator, and Recon v2.1 estimates of unobserved clonotypes were used to assess repertoire richness. Generation probabilities for all TCRbeta clonotypes obtained by the gDNA method from four donors were computed using OLGA. Entries here come from immuneACCESS through TCRdb and include only in-frame sequences with V and J called. Some clones fail to appear in such tables; in the studies checked, an unresolved V gene covers under half of the shortfall, and the cause of the remainder is unknown. The D gene and trimming were derived from the DNA, and the V and J assignments and clone size from that table. The sample includes millions of clones, with about 93% observed a single time. The ten largest clones add up to 1.5% to 2% of the sample.

About this clone itself: Its binding antigen is unknown. Per-base quality was not reported, and no clone a single base away is much larger than it.

The research as a whole found: Clonotypes shared by all four sorted-subset donors showed higher generation probabilities than non-shared clonotypes. About 5% of naive CD4, around 3.6% of naive CD8, approximately 2.2% of memory CD4, and around 0.4% of memory CD8 clonotypes were shared across a few donors. Pairwise subsampling indicated that sequencing depth was expected to affect the degree of clonotype sharing among donors. Estimated clonotype richness was generally larger for naive than for memory subsets. Rarefaction of sorted-subset datasets indicated incomplete sequencing despite the large sequencing depth. Because the study included a small number of donors, the genetic and exposure-history diversity represented was limited. Sampling was limited to blood, and TCR repertoires in tissue likely differ from TCR repertoires in blood.

Trimming leaves V shorter by 4 bases and J shorter by 4 bases, with the junction holding 10 bases beyond the gene matches. CDR1 is given as SGHDT and CDR2 as YYEEEE, both from the germline V gene. Including cysteine and phenylalanine, the CDR3 has 15 amino acids. CDR3 DNA only is kept here, 45 bases in frame from base 1. Source material: naive CD8+ T cells from PBMCs. The cell subset or site label for this specimen denotes: CD45RA+CCR7+. The V and J segments used are TRBV5-6 and TRBJ1-2; TRBD1 fits 7 bases in the junction. The clonotype was recovered from a man aged 18 to 30 in good health. Some clones in this sample may be carry-over from other donors' samples. The CDR3 region reads CASSGGDREGYGYTF. The DNA is as follows: TGTGCCAGCAGCGGGGGTGACAGGGAAGGCTATGGCTACACCTTC.